These 18 T cell receptor beta chains originate from one sample sequenced in a study of cytomegalovirus exposure and HLA in healthy donors. PCR primers comprised 60 Vbeta and 13 Jbeta primers. Here immunoSEQ multiplex PCR was the method, and the copy in TCRdb shows in-frame clones only, minus some. The sample carries approximately 150,000 clones, approximately 80% recorded once. Sequences were obtained from PBMCs. The receptor set was obtained from a young man in good health and CMV-seropositive.

The rearrangement links TRBV27 to TRBJ2-5; 7 bases are shared with TRBD1. CDR3 length equals 15 residues. Germline assignment: CDR1 MNHEY and CDR2 SMNVEV (reference sequence). J lost 0 bases, V lost 3 bases, and 4 bases had no gene match. CDR3 amino acids: CASSFLGTDQETQYF. CDR3 nucleotide sequence: TGTGCCAGCAGTTTCCTTGGGACAGACCAAGAGACCCAGTACTTC.

As for this clone: The CDR3 end shows no conserved phenylalanine or tryptophan, and so a read error is likely. V and J are TRBV6-6 and TRBJ1-6, with no clear D. The V end lost 5 bases, the J end lost 6 bases, and 5 bases lay between the germline ends. The CDR3 length is 12 residues. CDR1 is MNHNY and CDR2 is SVGAGI in the germline V gene (reference sequence). CDR3 sequence: CASSESNSPLHL. The CDR3 coding sequence is TGTGCCAGCAGTGAGAGTAATTCACCCCTCCACCTT.

This chain joins TRBV4-3 and TRBJ1-1; D is unclear. Trimming pared 4 bases from V and 3 bases from J, leaving 12 bases between. Germline CDR1 LGHNA, CDR2 YSLEER. CDR3 length: 14 amino acids. CDR3 amino acids: CASSLREPHTEAFF. CDR3 in DNA: TGCGCCAGCAGCCTTCGGGAGCCGCACACTGAAGCTTTCTTT.

Note on this clone: A junction boundary mismatches the germline segment, possibly from a read error. The rearrangement links TRBV7-6 to TRBJ2-3; maybe TRBD2 (5 bases). The CDR3 length is 15 residues. Germline V CDR1 and CDR2: SGHVS, FNYEAQ. This CDR3 is CAGSSEGPPADTQYF. The CDR3 DNA sequence: TGTGCCGGCAGCTCAGAGGGCCCCCCGGCAGATACGCAGTATTTT.

V usage is TRBV5-6 and J usage is TRBJ2-7; weak D call: TRBD1 (5 bases). Deletions cut 3 bases from V and 4 bases from J, with 17 bases between. This CDR3 comprises 15 residues. CDR1 SGHDT and CDR2 YYEEEE come from the germline V gene. The CDR3 is CASSWAPGIAYEQYF. CDR3 nucleotides: TGTGCCAGCAGCTGGGCCCCAGGGATCGCGTACGAGCAGTACTTC.

A few counts support this clone. The chain couples TRBV21-1 to TRBJ1-5. TRBV21-1 is marked as a pseudogene. This CDR3 is 13 amino acids long. The CDR3 nucleotides read TGTGCCAGCAGCTTCTGTAGCAATCAGCCCCAGCATTTT. Its protein is CASSFCSNQPQHF.

The chain carries TRBV5-1 and TRBJ2-7; no reliable D call. V dropped 4 bases and J dropped 2 bases, with 10 bases sitting between them. The CDR3 has 13 residues. Germline CDR1 SGHRS, CDR2 YFSETQ. The CDR3 bases are TGCGCCAGCAGCCTTACAAGTACCTACGAGCAGTACTTC. This sequence encodes CASSLTSTYEQYF. Together with reference TRBV5-1 and TRBJ2-7, the CDR3 gives the full variable domain: KAGVTQTPRYLIKTRGQQVTLSCSPISGHRSVSWYQQTPGQGLQFLFEYFSETQRNKGNFPGRFSGRQFSNSRSEMNVSTLELGDSALYLCASSLTSTYEQYFGPGTRLTVT.

V usage is TRBV29-1 and J usage is TRBJ1-1, with 9 bases lining up with TRBD1. The CDR3 length is 15 residues. Unmatched junction bases numbered 10, after V lost 1 base and J lost 7 bases. Germline V gene lookup returns CDR1 SQVTM and CDR2 ANQGSEA. CDR3 loop: CSVEVRGDREDEAFF. The CDR3 DNA reads TGCAGCGTTGAAGTACGGGGGGACAGGGAGGATGAAGCTTTCTTT.

The count of this clone is one. The rearrangement joins TRBV9 to TRBJ2-1; 10 bases are a match to TRBD2. CDR3 length: 15 residues. Germline-derived CDR1 and CDR2 are SGDLS and YYNGEE. Trimming at V came to 1 base and at J to 12 bases, leaving 10 bases not matched to a gene. CDR3 region: CASSVSGGQREGQFF. The CDR3 DNA reads as TGTGCCAGCAGCGTATCGGGGGGACAGCGGGAGGGGCAGTTCTTC.

The chain is built from TRBV19 and TRBJ1-5; D is uncertain. Trimming took 11 bases from V and 6 from J, leaving 11 bases between them. The CDR3 length is 11 residues. CDR1 and CDR2 (germline): LNHDA, SQIVND (reference sequence). The CDR3 spells CAAGSSQPQHF. As DNA, the CDR3 is TGTGCCGCGGGGTCCAGTCAGCCCCAGCATTTT.

The DNA for the CDR3 is TGTGCCAGCAGCTTGGCCACTAAAGGACAAGAGACCCAGTACTTC. Amino acids: CASSLATKGQETQYF. The chain has TRBV5-4 and TRBJ2-5; D uncertain. Trimming shortened V by 0 bases and J by 2 bases, and 11 bases separated the two germline ends. Germline loops: CDR1 SGHNT, CDR2 YYREEE (reference sequence). The CDR3 sequence is 15 residues long. Full variable domain (outside the CDR3, taken from reference TRBV5-4 and TRBJ2-5): ETGVTQSPTHLIKTRGQQVTLRCSSQSGHNTVSWYQQALGQGPQFIFQYYREEENGRGNFPPRFSGLQFPNYSSELNVNALELDDSALYLCASSLATKGQETQYFGPGTRLLVL.

V and J are TRBV12-5 and TRBJ2-2; D perhaps matches TRBD2 (6 bases). Between the trimmed V and J ends, which lost 5 bases and 1 base, there was a span of 11 bases. CDR3 length equals 15 residues. Looked up from germline, CDR1 is LGHNT and CDR2 is FRNRAP. The CDR3 nucleotides are TGTGCTAGTGGTCCCCGGACTAAGAACACCGGGGAGCTGTTTTTT. Amino acids: CASGPRTKNTGELFF.

The CDR3 protein is CASSRAGGGGRTDTQYF. For the CDR3, the DNA is TGTGCCAGCAGCCGGGCAGGGGGTGGGGGGCGCACAGATACGCAGTATTTT. V usage is TRBV5-4 and J usage is TRBJ2-3; D may be TRBD1 (7 bases). V dropped 4 bases and J dropped 1 base, with 19 bases sitting between them. CDR3 size: 17 residues. CDR1 and CDR2 (germline): SGHNT, YYREEE (reference sequence).

The chain uses TRBV5-1 and TRBJ2-5; D may be TRBD1 (7 bases). The germline CDR1 and CDR2 sequences are SGHRS and YFSETQ. The V end lost 4 bases, the J end lost 2 bases, and 18 bases lay between the germline ends. The CDR3 covers 16 residues. The CDR3 sequence is CASSVRPAGQQETQYF. CDR3 nucleotide sequence: TGCGCCAGCAGCGTAAGACCGGCGGGACAGCAAGAGACCCAGTACTTC.

In regard to this clone: Distinct nucleotide sequences in the sample also encode this CDR3. The chain recombines TRBV6-5 with TRBJ2-7, with D tentatively TRBD1 (6 bases). The germline CDR1 and CDR2 sequences are MNHEY and SVGAGI. V was clipped by 2 bases and J by 3 bases, with 14 bases between them. CDR3 length equals 15 residues. In nucleotides, the CDR3 is TGTGCCAGCAGTTACCAAATGGGACACCTCTACGAGCAGTACTTC. Its protein product is CASSYQMGHLYEQYF.

This sequence joins TRBV30 and TRBJ1-2; D might be TRBD1 (5 bases). The germline V gene encodes CDR1 GTSNPN and CDR2 SVGIG (reference sequence). The CDR3 loop spans 14 amino acids. V was clipped by 0 bases and J by 8 bases, with 16 bases between them. The DNA of the CDR3 is TGTGCCTGGAGTGTATTCGAGGGACTCAGCGGCTACACCTTC. Its protein product is CAWSVFEGLSGYTF.

The chain employs TRBV7-9 and TRBJ2-7; D may be TRBD2 (5 bases). The CDR3 runs 13 residues. The V end was cut by 6 bases, the J end by 6 bases, with 15 bases between. The germline gives CDR1 SEHNR, CDR2 FQNEAQ (reference sequence). In DNA form, the CDR3 reads TGTGCCAGCAGATCACCCCTAGCTTCCGAGCAGTACTTC. This codes for CASRSPLASEQYF.

This sequence joins TRBV10-3 and TRBJ1-1, with 8 bases that match TRBD1. Germline lookup yields CDR1 ENHRY and CDR2 SYGVKD. After removal of 4 bases from V and 4 bases from J, the junction contained 5 bases not matched to a gene. The CDR3 totals 14 residues. The CDR3 region is CAISGTGGVTEAFF. In DNA form, the CDR3 reads TGTGCCATCAGTGGCACAGGGGGGGTCACTGAAGCTTTCTTT.